These 25 T cell receptor beta chains came from one sample sequenced in a study of T cell changes during pregnancy in multiple sclerosis. Libraries were prepared by immunoSEQ multiplex PCR; TCRdb keeps only in-frame clonotypes and omits some of them. This table holds approximately 82,000 clones, around nine tenths found once. This specimen was CD4+ T cells from peripheral blood mononuclear cells, taken in the second trimester of pregnancy. These receptors were taken from a female donor with multiple sclerosis, enrolled in a pregnancy study.

The chain links TRBV6-1 to TRBJ2-2; maybe TRBD1 (6 bases). V was pared by 6 bases and J by 5 bases, with 7 bases between. The CDR3 is 12 amino acids. CDR1 and CDR2 (germline): MNHNS, SASEGT. CDR3 region: CASSRGTGELFF. CDR3 coding DNA: TGTGCCAGCAGCAGGGGAACCGGGGAGCTGTTTTTT.

The chain carries TRBV19 and TRBJ2-7; the D is unclear. This CDR3 region has 15 residues. Looked up from germline, CDR1 is LNHDA and CDR2 is SQIVND (reference sequence). V was trimmed by 3 bases and J by 3 bases, leaving 15 bases between them. The CDR3 spells CASSMESRDFYEQYF. CDR3 coding DNA: TGTGCCAGTAGTATGGAGTCTAGAGATTTCTACGAGCAGTACTTC.

This chain links TRBV7-2 with TRBJ1-4; 9 positions match TRBD1. The CDR3 length is 17 residues. J gave up 8 bases and V 1 base, and 11 bases lay outside the gene matches. Per the germline V gene, CDR1 is SGHTA and CDR2 is FQGNSA. CDR3 sequence reads: CASSLGGTGGAREKLFF. DNA for the CDR3: TGTGCCAGCAGCTTAGGCGGTACAGGGGGCGCGAGGGAAAAACTGTTTTTT. The variable domain in full, with the rest retrieved from reference TRBV7-2 and TRBJ1-4, is GAGVSQSPSNKVTEKGKDVELRCDPISGHTALYWYRQSLGQGLEFLIYFQGNSAPDKSGLPSDRFSAERTGGSVSTLTIQRTQQEDSAVYLCASSLGGTGGAREKLFFGSGTQLSVL.

The chain uses TRBV28 and TRBJ2-7; 8 bases are shared with TRBD1. V was pared by 6 bases and J by 0 bases, with 7 bases of the junction left unmatched. The CDR3 contains 15 residues. Per the germline V gene, CDR1 is MDHEN and CDR2 is SYDVKM. CDR3 nucleotide sequence: TGTGCCAGCAGCATCAGGGGGCTTAGCTCCTACGAGCAGTACTTC. Protein sequence: CASSIRGLSSYEQYF.

This chain's CDR3 is CASSFTGEDSPLHF. CDR3 DNA: TGTGCCAGCAGCTTCACAGGGGAAGATTCACCCCTCCACTTT. The rearrangement joins TRBV5-4 to TRBJ1-6, with TRBD1 identical over 7 bases. This CDR3 has 14 residues. After removal of 2 bases from V and 8 bases from J, the junction contained 4 bases not matched to a gene. From germline, CDR1 is SGHNT and CDR2 YYREEE (reference sequence).

The J gene is TRBJ1-5, the V gene TRBV6-1; the D gene is possibly TRBD1 (5 bases). Trimming took 10 bases from V and 7 from J, leaving 17 bases between them. Per the germline V gene, CDR1 is MNHNS and CDR2 is SASEGT. This CDR3 region has 13 residues. CDR3 amino acids: CATTDGGEQPQHF. CDR3 DNA sequence: TGTGCCACCACAGATGGGGGGGAACAGCCCCAGCATTTT.

V gene TRBV7-2 combines with J gene TRBJ2-7; D ambiguous. This CDR3 region has 11 residues. The germline V gene encodes CDR1 SGHTA and CDR2 FQGNSA. V was pared by 5 bases and J by 6 bases, with 8 bases between. DNA of the CDR3: TGTGCCAGCAGCCTACTACTCGAGCAGTACTTC. Protein sequence: CASSLLLEQYF.

The chain uses TRBV5-1 and TRBJ1-5; 7 bases match TRBD1. This CDR3 comprises 16 residues. V lost 1 base, J lost 3 bases, and 7 bases stayed unmatched. Germline lookup yields CDR1 SGHRS and CDR2 YFSETQ. This CDR3 is CASSLFARGDNQPQHF. CDR3 in DNA: TGCGCCAGCAGCTTGTTTGCCAGGGGGGACAATCAGCCCCAGCATTTT.

V gene TRBV11-3 combines with J gene TRBJ2-7; the match to TRBD1 covers 8 bases. Trimming cost V 5 bases and J 6 bases; bases outside gene matches: 15. Germline V gene data show CDR1 as SGHNT and CDR2 as YENEEA. This CDR3 spans 16 amino acids. CDR3 residues: CASSPGWGRGLGEQYF. The CDR3 DNA reads as TGTGCCAGCAGCCCCGGGTGGGGCAGGGGGCTTGGCGAGCAGTACTTC.

This chain links TRBV15 with TRBJ2-1; 13 bases match TRBD2. The CDR3 length is 15 residues. The V gene end was trimmed by 4 bases and the J gene end by 8 bases; junction bases not matched to a gene: 5. Germline loops: CDR1 LNHNV, CDR2 YYDKDF (reference sequence). The DNA for the CDR3 is TGTGCCACCAGCACCAGACTAGCGGGAGGCGATGAGCAGTTCTTC. It translates to CATSTRLAGGDEQFF.

The rearrangement links TRBV19 to TRBJ1-2; 7 bases are shared with TRBD1. V was pared by 7 bases and J by 4 bases, with 9 bases of the junction left unmatched. Germline assignment: CDR1 LNHDA and CDR2 SQIVND (reference sequence). This CDR3 has 14 amino acids. CDR3 protein: CASIPNRGPYGYTF. Written as DNA, the CDR3 is TGTGCCAGTATCCCAAACAGGGGTCCCTATGGCTACACCTTC. Together with reference TRBV19 and TRBJ1-2, the CDR3 gives the full variable domain: DGGITQSPKYLFRKEGQNVTLSCEQNLNHDAMYWYRQDPGQGLRLIYYSQIVNDFQKGDIAEGYSVSREKKESFPLTVTSAQKNPTAFYLCASIPNRGPYGYTFGSGTRLTVV.

The chain is built from TRBV9 and TRBJ2-3, with TRBD2 matching over 10 bases. CDR3 length: 16 amino acids. The J segment lost 2 bases and the V segment lost 0 bases, leaving 3 bases of the junction unmatched. Germline-derived CDR1 and CDR2 are SGDLS and YYNGEE. The CDR3 protein is CASSVGTSGNTDTQYF. CDR3 nucleotides: TGTGCCAGCAGCGTAGGCACTAGCGGGAACACAGATACGCAGTATTTT.

This rearrangement joins TRBV13 to TRBJ2-1, with a tentative D call TRBD2 (6 bases). V was trimmed by 6 bases and J by 8 bases, leaving 23 bases between them. The CDR3 length is 16 residues. In germline, CDR1 is PRHDT, CDR2 FYEKMQ (reference sequence). CDR3 in DNA: TGTGCCAGCAGTCGCGACTTCGAGGCGCGGGGATATGAGCAGTTCTTC. It translates to CASSRDFEARGYEQFF.

V and J are TRBV11-3 and TRBJ1-6, with TRBD1 matching 9 bases. Germline-derived CDR1 and CDR2 are SGHNT and YENEEA. V lost 5 bases, J lost 1 base, and 3 bases stayed unmatched. This CDR3 has 16 residues. CDR3 region: CASSRDRDSYNSPLHF. In DNA form, the CDR3 reads TGTGCCAGCAGCCGGGACAGGGATTCCTATAATTCACCCCTCCACTTT.

The genes are TRBV7-2 and TRBJ2-5, with 14 bases matching TRBD2. The CDR3 covers 15 residues. V was clipped by 5 bases and J by 10 bases; unmatched bases: 9. Germline assignment: CDR1 SGHTA and CDR2 FQGNSA. The CDR3: CASSERTSGGRGQYF. CDR3 coding DNA: TGTGCCAGCAGCGAGAGGACTAGCGGGGGGCGGGGCCAGTACTTC.

The chain couples TRBV27 to TRBJ2-2; D call uncertain. The CDR3 sequence is 13 residues long. Germline loops: CDR1 MNHEY, CDR2 SMNVEV (reference sequence). Trimming pared 5 bases from V and 7 bases from J, leaving 11 bases between. CDR3 sequence (DNA): TGTGCCAGCAGTCCGCAGTACAGCGGGGAGCTGTTTTTT. Its protein is CASSPQYSGELFF.

CDR3 coding DNA: TGTGCCAGCTCACCCGGGGAGGGGTCTTCCTACGAGCAGTACTTC. Translation gives CASSPGEGSSYEQYF. The chain has TRBV18 and TRBJ2-7; 7 bases are a match to TRBD2. The CDR3 covers 15 residues. Germline assignment: CDR1 KGHSH and CDR2 LQKENI. V lost 3 bases, J lost 1 base, and 6 bases stayed unmatched.

The rearrangement uses TRBV19 and TRBJ1-1, with TRBD1 as a possible D gene (6 bases). V lost 3 bases and J lost 6, with 14 bases in between. CDR3 size: 14 residues. From germline, CDR1 is LNHDA and CDR2 SQIVND (reference sequence). CDR3 in amino acids: CASSIETGWPEAFF. CDR3 DNA sequence: TGTGCCAGTAGTATCGAGACAGGATGGCCTGAAGCTTTCTTT.

The rearrangement uses TRBV5-1 and TRBJ2-3, with 8 bases that match TRBD2. CDR3 length: 15 amino acids. The germline V gene encodes CDR1 SGHRS and CDR2 YFSETQ. V trimming: 2 bases; J trimming: 4 bases; junction bases outside the gene matches: 6. CDR3 nucleotides: TGCGCCAGCAGCTTCGGTAGCGGGGCCTCAGATACGCAGTATTTT. Protein: CASSFGSGASDTQYF.

The CDR3 DNA follows: TGTGCCAGCTCTCAAAATCCGGGACTAGCTGTCGAGCAGTACTTC. This codes for CASSQNPGLAVEQYF. The chain has TRBV18 and TRBJ2-7, with TRBD2 matching over 9 bases. CDR1 KGHSH and CDR2 LQKENI come from the germline V gene. The CDR3 has 15 amino acids. Germline trimming cut 6 bases from V and 6 bases from J; bases unmatched to any gene: 12.

A few counts support this clone. The chain has TRBV5-1 and TRBJ2-1; 9 bases are a match to TRBD2. Germline assignment: CDR1 SGHRS and CDR2 YFSETQ. This CDR3 is 16 amino acids long. Trimming at V came to 1 base and at J to 3 bases, leaving 5 bases not matched to a gene. This CDR3 reads CASSLIAGVSYNEQFF. The CDR3 coding sequence is TGCGCCAGCAGCTTGATAGCGGGAGTCAGCTACAATGAGCAGTTCTTC.

The CDR3 region has the DNA TGTGCCAGTAGTCGGAAGGGGGCGTTGGGAGGCAATCAGCCCCAGCATTTT. Its protein is CASSRKGALGGNQPQHF. The gene calls are TRBV19 and TRBJ1-5; TRBD1 matches at 7 bases. Looked up from germline, CDR1 is LNHDA and CDR2 is SQIVND (reference sequence). V lost 5 bases to trimming and J lost 2 bases; unmatched junction nucleotides: 12. The CDR3 covers 17 residues.

This chain links TRBV9 with TRBJ2-3, with D possibly matching TRBD1 (6 bases). The V gene lost 4 bases and the J gene lost 0 bases, with 15 bases spanning the gap. Germline V gene lookup returns CDR1 SGDLS and CDR2 YYNGEE. CDR3 length: 16 amino acids. For the CDR3, the DNA is TGTGCCAGCAGCCCTCGGGACACCTTTAGCACAGATACGCAGTATTTT. Its protein product is CASSPRDTFSTDTQYF.

The gene calls are TRBV7-9 and TRBJ2-7, with 8 bases lining up with TRBD2. Germline V gene lookup returns CDR1 SEHNR and CDR2 FQNEAQ (reference sequence). V was pared by 5 bases and J by 4 bases, with 7 bases of the junction left unmatched. The CDR3 totals 14 residues. The CDR3 DNA reads TGTGCCAGCAGCGCCGGGGGGGGGACATACGAGCAGTACTTC. Translation: CASSAGGGTYEQYF. Based on the CDR3 plus reference TRBV7-9 and TRBJ2-7, the full variable domain is DTGVSQNPRHKITKRGQNVTFRCDPISEHNRLYWYRQTLGQGPEFLTYFQNEAQLEKSRLLSDRFSAERPKGSFSTLEIQRTEQGDSAMYLCASSAGGGTYEQYFGPGTRLTVT.

The genes are TRBV6-6 and TRBJ1-2; D remains unclear. With 7 bases removed from V and 2 bases from J, the gap between germline ends came to 14 bases. The CDR3 runs to 14 residues. Germline values: CDR1 MNHNY, CDR2 SVGAGI (reference sequence). The CDR3: CASNLAESNYGYTF. CDR3 in DNA: TGTGCCAGCAATCTGGCCGAATCGAACTATGGCTACACCTTC.